Below are 30 T cell receptor beta chains sequenced from a single sample in a study of beta chain features in type 1 diabetes. Study-level findings and limits: Type 1 diabetes patients had moderately but significantly shorter TCRB CDR3s in all four CD4+ subsets.

All of the isolated RNA was reverse transcribed, so expressed TCRB transcripts were sequenced. Profiling relied on immunoSEQ multiplex PCR, and the TCRdb table lists in-frame clones only, not all of them. The repertoire consists of 240,000 or so clones, with approximately 15% occurring once and the leading ten covering 0.019%. These receptors have no identified antigens. Sample: naive CD4+ T cells from blood. The receptor source for this set is a man aged 25-45 years with type 1 diabetes.

The chain is built from TRBV5-4 and TRBJ2-2; D is perhaps TRBD1 (6 bases). The CDR3 length is 13 residues. Trimming stripped 3 bases from V and 6 bases from J, with 9 bases between. Germline values: CDR1 SGHNT, CDR2 YYREEE (reference sequence). This CDR3 reads CASSYSGAGELFF. The CDR3 DNA follows: TGTGCCAGCAGCTACTCAGGGGCCGGGGAGCTGTTTTTT.

This clone showed up just a few times. The chain carries TRBV6-5 and TRBJ2-3; D is undetermined. With 5 bases removed from V and 5 bases from J, the gap between germline ends came to 8 bases. Germline lookup yields CDR1 MNHEY and CDR2 SVGAGI. The CDR3 length is 12 residues. CDR3 in amino acids: CASSGPRDTQYF. CDR3 nucleotides: TGTGCCAGCAGTGGGCCGAGAGATACGCAGTATTTT.

V usage is TRBV2 and J usage is TRBJ1-5, with a weak D call TRBD1 (5 bases). This CDR3 is 14 amino acids long. Trimming took off 4 bases at V and 3 bases at J, with 10 bases between the two ends. Germline lookup yields CDR1 SNHLY and CDR2 FYNNEI. CDR3 in amino acids: CASSVATVNQPQHF. In DNA, the CDR3 is TGTGCCAGCAGTGTGGCGACAGTCAATCAGCCCCAGCATTTT.

The CDR3 here is CASSRDLNTEAFF. CDR3 coding DNA: TGTGCCAGCAGCCGGGATTTGAACACTGAAGCTTTCTTT. The rearrangement joins TRBV5-4 to TRBJ1-1; D is unresolved. Germline assignment: CDR1 SGHNT and CDR2 YYREEE (reference sequence). V lost 4 bases to trimming and J lost 0 bases, with 7 bases between them. CDR3 length equals 13 residues. Filled out from reference TRBV5-4 and TRBJ1-1, the complete variable domain reads ETGVTQSPTHLIKTRGQQVTLRCSSQSGHNTVSWYQQALGQGPQFIFQYYREEENGRGNFPPRFSGLQFPNYSSELNVNALELDDSALYLCASSRDLNTEAFFGQGTRLTVV.

A few counts support this clone. This chain joins TRBV18 and TRBJ2-7, with D tentatively TRBD1 (6 bases). Trimming took off 0 bases at V and 0 bases at J, with 6 bases between the two ends. Germline assignment: CDR1 KGHSH and CDR2 LQKENI. This CDR3 is 14 amino acids long. The CDR3 sequence: CASSPPTGSYEQYF. CDR3 nucleotides: TGTGCCAGCTCACCACCGACAGGCTCCTACGAGCAGTACTTC.

The chain joins TRBV7-9 to TRBJ2-7, with 9 bases lining up with TRBD1. The trim removed 4 bases at V and 5 bases at J, leaving 3 bases unmatched. CDR1 and CDR2 from the germline V gene are SEHNR and FQNEAQ (reference sequence). There are 13 residues in the CDR3. For the CDR3, the DNA is TGTGCCAGCAGCTCGGGACAGGGCAACGAGCAGTACTTC. This codes for CASSSGQGNEQYF.

The gene calls are TRBV2 and TRBJ1-1; D may be TRBD1 (6 bases). Trimming took off 6 bases at V and 0 bases at J, with 14 bases between the two ends. CDR3 length: 15 residues. CDR1 and CDR2 (germline): SNHLY, FYNNEI. Here the CDR3 DNA reads TGTGCCAGCAGGCAGAGGGGGTCCATGAACACTGAAGCTTTCTTT. Translating it yields CASRQRGSMNTEAFF.

The rearrangement links TRBV9 to TRBJ1-2, with TRBD1 matching over 10 bases. Germline CDR1 is SGDLS and CDR2 is YYNGEE. V lost 3 bases to trimming and J lost 3 bases; unmatched junction nucleotides: 2. This CDR3 is built from 14 residues. CDR3 amino acids: CASSAGTGDYGYTF. The CDR3 region has the DNA TGTGCCAGCAGCGCGGGGACAGGGGACTATGGCTACACCTTC.

This clone appeared a few times. The J gene is TRBJ2-2, the V gene TRBV7-2; 8 nucleotides line up with TRBD2. Germline CDR1 and CDR2: SGHTA and FQGNSA. The CDR3 spans 16 residues. Germline trimming cut 6 bases from V and 3 bases from J; bases unmatched to any gene: 9. The CDR3 DNA sequence: TGTGCCAGCAGTCTTAGAGCAGCGGGGGACACCGGGGAGCTGTTTTTT. Amino acids: CASSLRAAGDTGELFF.

This clone was seen once. The chain couples TRBV19 to TRBJ2-3; D is possibly TRBD1 (5 bases). The CDR3 runs to 15 residues. V was pared by 2 bases and J by 4 bases, with 13 bases between. Germline V lookup: CDR1 LNHDA, CDR2 SQIVND (reference sequence). In nucleotides, the CDR3 is TGTGCCAGTAGTATACAAGGGGTCGATGCAGATACGCAGTATTTT. Protein sequence: CASSIQGVDADTQYF.

The J gene is TRBJ2-5, the V gene TRBV19; 8 bases map to TRBD1. Per germline, CDR1 LNHDA and CDR2 SQIVND (reference sequence). The CDR3 length is 15 residues. V was pared by 0 bases and J by 5 bases, with 5 bases of the junction left unmatched. The CDR3 spells CASSIEGQVRETQYF. The CDR3 region has the DNA TGTGCCAGTAGTATAGAGGGACAGGTCAGGGAGACCCAGTACTTC.

The rearrangement links TRBV20-1 to TRBJ2-7; possible D gene TRBD1, 5 bases. The CDR3 is made up of 11 amino acids. Trimming removed 6 bases at V and 3 bases at J, with 9 bases between. CDR1 and CDR2 from the germline V gene are DFQATT and SNEGSKA (reference sequence). The CDR3: CSAAGYYEQYF. DNA of the CDR3: TGCAGTGCCGCAGGGTACTACGAGCAGTACTTC.

The rearrangement uses TRBV4-1 and TRBJ1-5; the match to TRBD1 covers 7 bases. This CDR3 comprises 16 residues. Looked up from germline, CDR1 is MGHRA and CDR2 is YSYEKL. Trimming at V came to 0 bases and at J to 2 bases, leaving 4 bases not matched to a gene. The CDR3 sequence is CASSQEGGTGNQPQHF. The CDR3 DNA follows: TGCGCCAGCAGCCAAGAAGGCGGGACAGGCAATCAGCCCCAGCATTTT.

This clone has just a few counts. The genes are TRBV5-6 and TRBJ1-6; D is unclear. Trimming shortened V by 3 bases and J by 7 bases, and 20 bases separated the two germline ends. The CDR3 has 17 residues. In germline, CDR1 is SGHDT, CDR2 YYEEEE. The CDR3 DNA follows: TGTGCCAGCAGCTACGGCCCCACAATGATAGCCAATTCACCCCTCCACTTT. It specifies CASSYGPTMIANSPLHF.

J is TRBJ1-1 and V is TRBV2; D uncertain. There are 11 residues in the CDR3. The V end was cut by 3 bases, the J end by 11 bases, with 10 bases between. CDR1 and CDR2 from the germline V gene are SNHLY and FYNNEI. The CDR3 loop reads CASSEGRPAFF. CDR3 coding DNA: TGTGCCAGCAGTGAGGGCAGGCCCGCTTTCTTT.

This clone was detected a few times. The V and J genes are TRBV5-1 and TRBJ1-2, with D perhaps matching TRBD1 (6 bases). In germline, CDR1 is SGHRS, CDR2 YFSETQ. Trimming pared 1 base from V and 2 bases from J, leaving 12 bases between. The CDR3 loop spans 15 amino acids. CDR3 DNA sequence: TGCGCCAGCAGCTTGAGGCCAGGGGAAAACTATGGCTACACCTTC. It translates to CASSLRPGENYGYTF.

The J gene is TRBJ2-2, the V gene TRBV7-6, with a tentative D call TRBD2 (6 bases). The germline CDR1 and CDR2 sequences are SGHVS and FNYEAQ. The V end was cut by 5 bases, the J end by 6 bases, with 16 bases between. The CDR3 runs 15 residues. CDR3 in amino acids: CASSNRMTSPGELFF. CDR3 DNA: TGTGCCAGCAGCAATCGGATGACTAGTCCCGGGGAGCTGTTTTTT. Full variable domain (missing parts from reference TRBV7-6 and TRBJ2-2): GAGVSQSPRYKVTKRGQDVALRCDPISGHVSLYWYRQALGQGPEFLTYFNYEAQQDKSGLPNDRFSAERPEGSISTLTIQRTEQRDSAMYRCASSNRMTSPGELFFGEGSRLTVL.

The V and J genes are TRBV7-9 and TRBJ1-1; 7 bases agree with TRBD1. Germline trimming cut 5 bases from V and 2 bases from J; bases unmatched to any gene: 8. The germline CDR1 and CDR2 sequences are SEHNR and FQNEAQ (reference sequence). The CDR3 extends over 15 amino acids. The CDR3 DNA reads TGTGCCAGCAGCCCAAGAGGAGGGGGCAACACTGAAGCTTTCTTT. Protein product: CASSPRGGGNTEAFF.

This clone came up a few times. The chain combines TRBV7-9 with TRBJ1-3; D remains ambiguous. Germline lookup yields CDR1 SEHNR and CDR2 FQNEAQ (reference sequence). CDR3 size: 17 residues. Trimming removed 1 base from V and 4 bases from J, with 17 bases in between. CDR3 loop: CASSLEAGGKKGNTIYF. The CDR3 DNA reads as TGTGCCAGCAGCTTAGAGGCCGGCGGAAAGAAAGGAAACACCATATATTTT. Variable domain in full (rest from reference TRBV7-9 and TRBJ1-3): DTGVSQNPRHKITKRGQNVTFRCDPISEHNRLYWYRQTLGQGPEFLTYFQNEAQLEKSRLLSDRFSAERPKGSFSTLEIQRTEQGDSAMYLCASSLEAGGKKGNTIYFGEGSWLTVV.

This chain connects TRBV6-1 to TRBJ2-7; a possible D gene is TRBD1 (6 bases). CDR1 MNHNS and CDR2 SASEGT come from the germline V gene. The CDR3 spans 14 residues. Trimming left V 7 bases short and J 7 bases short, with 20 bases between. The CDR3 reads CASTQGDTFWEQYF. CDR3 DNA: TGTGCCAGCACCCAAGGGGACACTTTCTGGGAGCAGTACTTC.

This chain uses TRBV2 with TRBJ2-7; TRBD2 agrees at 10 bases. V lost 3 bases and J lost 3; bases outside the gene matches: 5. Germline V gives CDR1 SNHLY, CDR2 FYNNEI. This CDR3 comprises 15 residues. CDR3 in DNA: TGTGCCAGCAGTGACGCGGCTAGCGGGGGCTACGAGCAGTACTTC. Encoded protein: CASSDAASGGYEQYF.

This clone was counted a few times. The DNA for the CDR3 is TGCAGCGTTTCCCTTACAGGGGACGAAGCTTTCTTT. Translating it yields CSVSLTGDEAFF. The chain links TRBV29-1 to TRBJ1-1, with 7 bases aligning to TRBD1. The CDR3 extends over 12 amino acids. Germline V gene data show CDR1 as SQVTM and CDR2 as ANQGSEA. Losses at the gene ends were 5 bases for V and 8 bases for J; bases not matched to a gene: 8.

The chain joins TRBV7-9 to TRBJ2-7, with 11 bases identical to TRBD2. CDR1 and CDR2 from the germline V gene are SEHNR and FQNEAQ (reference sequence). This CDR3 is 15 amino acids long. V dropped 5 bases and J dropped 4; count of bases not matched to a gene: 7. This chain's CDR3 is CASSPRLAGPYEQYF. The CDR3 DNA sequence: TGTGCCAGCAGCCCCCGACTAGCGGGGCCTTACGAGCAGTACTTC.

The V and J genes are TRBV11-3 and TRBJ2-1; 16 bases are shared with TRBD2. V lost 5 bases, J lost 4 bases, and 5 bases stayed unmatched. This CDR3 contains 17 residues. CDR1 and CDR2 from the germline V gene are SGHNT and YENEEA. For the CDR3, the DNA is TGTGCCAGCAGCCCCGGGACTAGCGGGAGGGGTTACAATGAGCAGTTCTTC. It translates to CASSPGTSGRGYNEQFF. Combining the CDR3 with reference TRBV11-3 and TRBJ2-1 gives the whole variable domain EAGVVQSPRYKIIEKKQPVAFWCNPISGHNTLYWYLQNLGQGPELLIRYENEEAVDDSQLPKDRFSAERLKGVDSTLKIQPAELGDSAVYLCASSPGTSGRGYNEQFFGPGTRLTVL.

The chain links TRBV18 to TRBJ2-1; 14 bases align to TRBD2. The CDR3 is 19 residues long. Germline V gene lookup returns CDR1 KGHSH and CDR2 LQKENI. Losses at the gene ends were 3 bases for V and 3 bases for J; bases not matched to a gene: 10. CDR3 sequence (DNA): TGTGCCAGCTCACCCTTCGGGACTAGCGGGAGAATTCGCTACAATGAGCAGTTCTTC. Encoded protein: CASSPFGTSGRIRYNEQFF.

The rearrangement joins TRBV2 to TRBJ1-2; the D gene is possibly TRBD1 (6 bases). Germline lookup yields CDR1 SNHLY and CDR2 FYNNEI. Trimming stripped 5 bases from V and 2 bases from J, with 15 bases between. This CDR3 is 15 amino acids long. CDR3 sequence: CASSTTGLLNYGYTF. In nucleotides, the CDR3 is TGTGCCAGCAGTACGACAGGCCTACTCAACTATGGCTACACCTTC.

The genes are TRBV6-4 and TRBJ1-1; D not resolved. Germline CDR1 and CDR2: MRHNA and SNTAGT. Trimming shortened V by 6 bases and J by 5 bases, and 13 bases separated the two germline ends. The CDR3 has 13 residues. The CDR3 sequence is CASSIDEGTEAFF. As DNA, the CDR3 is TGTGCCAGCAGCATAGACGAGGGTACTGAAGCTTTCTTT.

This clone showed up just a few times. The V call is TRBV6-1, the J call TRBJ1-5; TRBD1 matches 9 bases. Germline V gene sequence: CDR1 MNHNS, CDR2 SASEGT. The CDR3 has 14 residues. The V segment lost 6 bases and the J segment 6 bases; nucleotides outside the gene matches: 6. The CDR3 DNA reads as TGTGCCAGCAGCCCTAGGACAGGGGTTCAGCCCCAGCATTTT. Protein: CASSPRTGVQPQHF.

The V and J genes are TRBV20-1 and TRBJ2-3; D is ambiguous. CDR1 and CDR2 (germline): DFQATT, SNEGSKA (reference sequence). V dropped 5 bases and J dropped 8 bases, with 11 bases sitting between them. This CDR3 region has 11 residues. The CDR3 region has the DNA TGCAGTGCTCCCGTCGGTGGTACGCAGTATTTT. It codes for CSAPVGGTQYF.

This clone has more than one count but fewer than ten. V gene TRBV11-3 combines with J gene TRBJ2-1; D is possibly TRBD1 (6 bases). Trimming left V 5 bases short and J 3 bases short, with 14 bases between. CDR1 is SGHNT and CDR2 is YENEEA in the germline V gene. CDR3 length: 15 amino acids. The CDR3 nucleotides read TGTGCCAGCAGCCACGGGACACGGATCTACAATGAGCAGTTCTTC. Protein sequence: CASSHGTRIYNEQFF.